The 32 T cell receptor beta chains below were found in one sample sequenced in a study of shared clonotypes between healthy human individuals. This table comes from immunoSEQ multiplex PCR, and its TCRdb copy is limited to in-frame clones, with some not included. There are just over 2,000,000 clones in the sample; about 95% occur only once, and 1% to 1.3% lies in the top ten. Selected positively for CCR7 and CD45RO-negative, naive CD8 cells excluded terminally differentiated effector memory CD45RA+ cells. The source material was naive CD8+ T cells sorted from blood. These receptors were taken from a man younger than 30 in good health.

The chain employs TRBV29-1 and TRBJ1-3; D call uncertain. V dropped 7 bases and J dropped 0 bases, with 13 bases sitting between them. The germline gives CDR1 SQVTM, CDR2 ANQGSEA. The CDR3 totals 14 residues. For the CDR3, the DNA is TGCAGCGCCGCGGACTTCTACTCTGGAAACACCATATATTTT. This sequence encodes CSAADFYSGNTIYF.

The CDR3 loop is CASSLRLAGEQGYEQYF. CDR3 in DNA: TGTGCCAGCAGCTTGAGACTAGCGGGAGAACAAGGCTACGAGCAGTACTTC. This chain connects TRBV5-4 to TRBJ2-7; 12 bases align to TRBD2. CDR1 and CDR2 (germline): SGHNT, YYREEE (reference sequence). V was clipped by 1 base and J by 3 bases; unmatched bases: 8. There are 17 residues in the CDR3.

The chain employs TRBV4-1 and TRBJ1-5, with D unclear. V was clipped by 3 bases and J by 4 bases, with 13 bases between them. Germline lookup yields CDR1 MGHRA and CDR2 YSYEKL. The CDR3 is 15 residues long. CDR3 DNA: TGCGCCAGCAGCCAGTTAGACGGTTTGAATCAGCCCCAGCATTTT. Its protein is CASSQLDGLNQPQHF.

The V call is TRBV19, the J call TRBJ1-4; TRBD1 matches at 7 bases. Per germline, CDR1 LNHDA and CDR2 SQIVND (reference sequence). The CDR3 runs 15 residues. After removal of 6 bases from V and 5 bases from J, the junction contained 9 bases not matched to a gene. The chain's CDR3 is CASSTRGHQNEKLFF. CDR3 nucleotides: TGTGCCAGTAGCACAAGGGGGCACCAAAATGAAAAACTGTTTTTT.

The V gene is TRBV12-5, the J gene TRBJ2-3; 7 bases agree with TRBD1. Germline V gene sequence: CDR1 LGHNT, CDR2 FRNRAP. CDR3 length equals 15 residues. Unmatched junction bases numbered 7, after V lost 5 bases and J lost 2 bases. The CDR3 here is CASGPGTDPTDTQYF. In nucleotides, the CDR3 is TGTGCTAGTGGTCCCGGGACAGACCCCACAGATACGCAGTATTTT.

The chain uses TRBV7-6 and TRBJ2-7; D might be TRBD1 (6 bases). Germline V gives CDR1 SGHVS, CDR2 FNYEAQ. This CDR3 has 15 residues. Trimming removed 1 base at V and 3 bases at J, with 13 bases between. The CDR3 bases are TGTGCCAGCAGCTTAGAAGCCGGGGACAACTACGAGCAGTACTTC. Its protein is CASSLEAGDNYEQYF.

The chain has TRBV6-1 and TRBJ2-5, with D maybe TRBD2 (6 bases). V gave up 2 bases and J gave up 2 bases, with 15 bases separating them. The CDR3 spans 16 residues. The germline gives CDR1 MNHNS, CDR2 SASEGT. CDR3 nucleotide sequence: TGTGCCAGCAGTGAACGCCTGACGGGGGTACAAGAGACCCAGTACTTC. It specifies CASSERLTGVQETQYF.

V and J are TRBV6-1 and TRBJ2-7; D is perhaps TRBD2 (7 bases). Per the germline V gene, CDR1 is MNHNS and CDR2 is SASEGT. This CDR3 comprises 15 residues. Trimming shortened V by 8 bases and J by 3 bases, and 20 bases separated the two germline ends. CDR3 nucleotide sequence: TGTGCCAGCGGCGAGGGGGGGACAACCCTCTACGAGCAGTACTTC. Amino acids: CASGEGGTTLYEQYF.

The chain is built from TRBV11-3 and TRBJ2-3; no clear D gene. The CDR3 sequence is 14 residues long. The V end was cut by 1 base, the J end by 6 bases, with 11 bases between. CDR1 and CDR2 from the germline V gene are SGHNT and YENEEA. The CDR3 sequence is CASSLGQTTDTQYF. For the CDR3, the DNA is TGTGCCAGCAGCTTAGGGCAAACAACGGATACGCAGTATTTT.

The CDR3 nucleotides are TGTGCCAGCAGCGTAGAGGCAGCGGGATACAATGAGCAGTTCTTC. Translated: CASSVEAAGYNEQFF. The chain has TRBV9 and TRBJ2-1; 7 bases are a match to TRBD2. Germline V gives CDR1 SGDLS, CDR2 YYNGEE. Trimming removed 0 bases from V and 4 bases from J; junction bases left unmatched: 4. The CDR3 runs to 15 residues.

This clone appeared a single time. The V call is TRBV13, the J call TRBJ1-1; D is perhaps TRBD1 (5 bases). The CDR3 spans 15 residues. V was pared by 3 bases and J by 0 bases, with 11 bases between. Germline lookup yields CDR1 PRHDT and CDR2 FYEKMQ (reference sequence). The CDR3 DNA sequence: TGTGCCAGCAGCTTTTTTGGGGCAGTGAACACTGAAGCTTTCTTT. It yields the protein CASSFFGAVNTEAFF. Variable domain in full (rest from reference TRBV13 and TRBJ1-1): AAGVIQSPRHLIKEKRETATLKCYPIPRHDTVYWYQQGPGQDPQFLISFYEKMQSDKGSIPDRFSAQQFSDYHSELNMSSLELGDSALYFCASSFFGAVNTEAFFGQGTRLTVV.

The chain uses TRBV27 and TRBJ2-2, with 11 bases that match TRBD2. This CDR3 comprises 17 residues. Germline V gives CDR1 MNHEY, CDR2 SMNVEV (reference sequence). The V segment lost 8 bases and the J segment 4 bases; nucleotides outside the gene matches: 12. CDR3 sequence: CASHRGEGLAATGELFF. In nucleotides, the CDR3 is TGTGCCAGCCATAGGGGGGAGGGACTAGCGGCCACCGGGGAGCTGTTTTTT.

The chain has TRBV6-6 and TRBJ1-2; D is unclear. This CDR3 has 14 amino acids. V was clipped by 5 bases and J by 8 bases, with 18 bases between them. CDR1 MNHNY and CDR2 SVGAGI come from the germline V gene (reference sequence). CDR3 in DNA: TGTGCCAGCAGTATGGGTGAAAGGGTAAACGGCTACACCTTC. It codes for CASSMGERVNGYTF.

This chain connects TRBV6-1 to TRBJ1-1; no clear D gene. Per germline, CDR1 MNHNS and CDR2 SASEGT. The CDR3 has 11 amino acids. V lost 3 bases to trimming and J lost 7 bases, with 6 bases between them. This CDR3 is CASSEGFEAFF. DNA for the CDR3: TGTGCCAGCAGTGAGGGTTTTGAAGCTTTCTTT.

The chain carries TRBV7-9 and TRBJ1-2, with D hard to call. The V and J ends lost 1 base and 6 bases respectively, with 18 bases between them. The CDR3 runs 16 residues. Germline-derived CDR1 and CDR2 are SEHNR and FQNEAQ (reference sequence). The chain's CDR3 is CASSLVRSQISDGYTF. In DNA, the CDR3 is TGTGCCAGCAGCTTAGTTCGTAGTCAGATCTCGGATGGCTACACCTTC.

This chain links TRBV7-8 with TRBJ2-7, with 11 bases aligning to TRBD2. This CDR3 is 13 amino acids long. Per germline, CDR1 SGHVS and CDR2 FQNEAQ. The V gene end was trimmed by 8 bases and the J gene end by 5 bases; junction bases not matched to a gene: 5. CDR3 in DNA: TGTGCCAGCCGGGGTAGCGGGGGGGACGAGCAGTACTTC. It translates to CASRGSGGDEQYF.

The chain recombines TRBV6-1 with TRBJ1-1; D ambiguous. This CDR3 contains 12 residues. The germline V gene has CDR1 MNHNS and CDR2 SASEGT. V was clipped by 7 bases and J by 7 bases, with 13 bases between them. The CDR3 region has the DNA TGTGCCAGCACCTCTAAGGGAATTGAAGCTTTCTTT. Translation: CASTSKGIEAFF.

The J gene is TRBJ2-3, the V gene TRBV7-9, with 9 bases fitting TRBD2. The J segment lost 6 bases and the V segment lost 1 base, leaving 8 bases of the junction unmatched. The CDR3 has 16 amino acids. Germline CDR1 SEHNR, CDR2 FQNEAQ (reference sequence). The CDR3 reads CASSLVGLAEGDTQYF. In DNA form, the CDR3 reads TGTGCCAGCAGCTTAGTGGGACTAGCAGAAGGGGATACGCAGTATTTT.

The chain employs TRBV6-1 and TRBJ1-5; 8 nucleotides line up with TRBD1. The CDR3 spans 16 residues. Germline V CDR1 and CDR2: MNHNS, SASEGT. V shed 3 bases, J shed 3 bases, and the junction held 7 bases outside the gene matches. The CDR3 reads CASSDRQGANNQPQHF. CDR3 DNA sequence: TGTGCCAGCAGTGATAGGCAGGGGGCGAACAATCAGCCCCAGCATTTT.

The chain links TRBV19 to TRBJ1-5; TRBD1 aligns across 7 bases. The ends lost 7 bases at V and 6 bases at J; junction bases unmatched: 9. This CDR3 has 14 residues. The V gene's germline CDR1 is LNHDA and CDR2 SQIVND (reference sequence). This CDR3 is CASTETGMGQPQHF. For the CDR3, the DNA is TGTGCCAGTACCGAGACAGGGATGGGTCAGCCCCAGCATTTT.

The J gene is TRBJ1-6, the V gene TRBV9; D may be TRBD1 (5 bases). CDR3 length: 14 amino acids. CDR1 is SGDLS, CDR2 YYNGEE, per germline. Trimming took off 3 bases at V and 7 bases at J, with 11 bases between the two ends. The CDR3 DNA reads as TGTGCCAGCAGCGAATGGGACGGCAATTCACCCCTCCACTTT. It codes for CASSEWDGNSPLHF. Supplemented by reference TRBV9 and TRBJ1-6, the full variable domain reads DSGVTQTPKHLITATGQRVTLRCSPRSGDLSVYWYQQSLDQGLQFLIQYYNGEERAKGNILERFSAQQFPDLHSELNLSSLELGDSALYFCASSEWDGNSPLHFGNGTRLTVT.

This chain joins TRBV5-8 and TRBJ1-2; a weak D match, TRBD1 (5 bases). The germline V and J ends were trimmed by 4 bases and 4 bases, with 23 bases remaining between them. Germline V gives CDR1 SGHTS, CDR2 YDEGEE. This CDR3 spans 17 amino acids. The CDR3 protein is CASSPSSRDVLGYGYTF. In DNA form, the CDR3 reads TGTGCCAGCAGCCCGAGTAGCCGGGACGTCCTAGGCTATGGCTACACCTTC.

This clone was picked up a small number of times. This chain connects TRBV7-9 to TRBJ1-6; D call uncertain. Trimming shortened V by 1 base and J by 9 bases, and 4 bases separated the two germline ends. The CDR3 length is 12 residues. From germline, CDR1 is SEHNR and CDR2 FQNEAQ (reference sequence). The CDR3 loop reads CASSLVSSPLHF. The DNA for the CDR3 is TGTGCCAGCAGCTTAGTGAGTTCACCCCTCCACTTT.

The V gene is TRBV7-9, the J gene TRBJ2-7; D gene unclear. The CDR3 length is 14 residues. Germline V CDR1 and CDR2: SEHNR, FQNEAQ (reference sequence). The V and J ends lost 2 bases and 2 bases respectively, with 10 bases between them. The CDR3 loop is CASSLITGPYEQYF. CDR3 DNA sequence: TGTGCCAGCAGCTTAATCACTGGACCCTACGAGCAGTACTTC.

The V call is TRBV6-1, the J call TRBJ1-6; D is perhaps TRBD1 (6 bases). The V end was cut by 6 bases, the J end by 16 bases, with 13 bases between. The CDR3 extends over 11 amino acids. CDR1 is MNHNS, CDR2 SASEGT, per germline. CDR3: CASRDIRGLHF. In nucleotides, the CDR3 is TGTGCCAGCAGGGACATCAGGGGTCTCCACTTT.

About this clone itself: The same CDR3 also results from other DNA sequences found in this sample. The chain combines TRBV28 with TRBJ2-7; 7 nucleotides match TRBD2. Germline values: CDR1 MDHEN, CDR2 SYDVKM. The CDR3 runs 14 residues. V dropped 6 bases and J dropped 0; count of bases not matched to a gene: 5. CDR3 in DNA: TGTGCCAGCAGCCCAGGCGGGAGCTCCTACGAGCAGTACTTC. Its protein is CASSPGGSSYEQYF.

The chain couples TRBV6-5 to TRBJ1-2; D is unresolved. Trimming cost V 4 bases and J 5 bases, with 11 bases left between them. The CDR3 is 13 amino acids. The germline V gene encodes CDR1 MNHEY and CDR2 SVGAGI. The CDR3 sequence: CASSSWTGYGYTF. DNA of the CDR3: TGTGCCAGCAGTTCTTGGACGGGATATGGCTACACCTTC.

The CDR3 DNA reads as TGCAGCGTAGCATCGAACACTGAAGCTTTCTTT. This encodes CSVASNTEAFF. The chain carries TRBV29-1 and TRBJ1-1; no firm D call. V shed 6 bases and J shed 1 base, with 6 bases lying between them. The CDR3 length is 11 residues. CDR1 SQVTM and CDR2 ANQGSEA come from the germline V gene. The full variable domain, in which reference TRBV29-1 and TRBJ1-1 provide the parts outside the CDR3, is SAVISQKPSRDICQRGTSLTIQCQVDSQVTMMFWYRQQPGQSLTLIATANQGSEATYESGFVIDKFPISRPNLTFSTLTVSNMSPEDSSIYLCSVASNTEAFFGQGTRLTVV.

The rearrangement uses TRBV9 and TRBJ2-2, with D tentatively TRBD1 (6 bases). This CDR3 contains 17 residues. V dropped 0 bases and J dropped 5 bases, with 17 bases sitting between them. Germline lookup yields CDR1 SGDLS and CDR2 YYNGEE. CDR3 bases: TGTGCCAGCAGCGTAGACGCCTTAATGAGGGGGACCGGGGAGCTGTTTTTT. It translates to CASSVDALMRGTGELFF. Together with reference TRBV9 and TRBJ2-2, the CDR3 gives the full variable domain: DSGVTQTPKHLITATGQRVTLRCSPRSGDLSVYWYQQSLDQGLQFLIQYYNGEERAKGNILERFSAQQFPDLHSELNLSSLELGDSALYFCASSVDALMRGTGELFFGEGSRLTVL.

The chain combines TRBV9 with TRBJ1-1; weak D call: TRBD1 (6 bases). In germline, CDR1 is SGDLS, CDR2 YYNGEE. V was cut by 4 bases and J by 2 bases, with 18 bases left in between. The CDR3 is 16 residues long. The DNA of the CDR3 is TGTGCCAGCAGCTTCCTAGAAGGGGGGGCTAACACTGAAGCTTTCTTT. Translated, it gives CASSFLEGGANTEAFF. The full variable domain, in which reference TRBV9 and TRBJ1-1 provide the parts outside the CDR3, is DSGVTQTPKHLITATGQRVTLRCSPRSGDLSVYWYQQSLDQGLQFLIQYYNGEERAKGNILERFSAQQFPDLHSELNLSSLELGDSALYFCASSFLEGGANTEAFFGQGTRLTVV.

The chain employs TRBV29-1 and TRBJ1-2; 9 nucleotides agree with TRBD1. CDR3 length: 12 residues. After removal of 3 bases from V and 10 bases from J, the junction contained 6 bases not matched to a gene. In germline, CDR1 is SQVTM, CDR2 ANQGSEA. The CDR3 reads CSVDGQGNDYTF. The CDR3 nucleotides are TGCAGCGTTGATGGACAGGGGAACGACTACACCTTC.

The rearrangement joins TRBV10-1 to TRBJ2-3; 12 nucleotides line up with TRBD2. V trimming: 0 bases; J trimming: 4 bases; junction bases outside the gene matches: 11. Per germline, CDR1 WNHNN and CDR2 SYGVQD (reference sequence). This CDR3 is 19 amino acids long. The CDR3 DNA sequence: TGCGCCAGCAGTGAGTCTCCGGGACTAGCGGGTTTGATGGCAGATACGCAGTATTTT. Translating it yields CASSESPGLAGLMADTQYF.